Below are 13 T cell receptor beta chains sequenced from a single sample in a study of T cells in localized non-small cell lung cancer (dated by TCRdb to about 2020). Receptors were amplified or captured by the immunoSEQ multiplex PCR assay. TCRdb limited this immuneACCESS table to in-frame rearrangements with V and J called. A share of clones is missing; checked studies link under half to unresolved V genes, and the rest is unexplained. The sample table contains around 30,000 clones; only one count was recorded for about nine tenths of them. The top ten clones comprise under 6.5% of the sample. The sample here was PBMCs, taken before any cancer treatment. Every receptor here comes from a man aged 40-75 years with stage II lung adenocarcinoma.

This chain uses TRBV27 with TRBJ2-7; TRBD1 agrees at 10 bases. The CDR3 totals 15 residues. CDR1 is MNHEY, CDR2 SMNVEV, per germline (reference sequence). Losses at the gene ends were 5 bases for V and 5 bases for J; bases not matched to a gene: 9. The chain's CDR3 is CASSLRGQGRNEQYF. DNA of the CDR3: TGTGCCAGCAGTCTCAGGGGACAGGGGAGGAACGAGCAGTACTTC.

This clone was seen a single time. The chain recombines TRBV14 with TRBJ2-6; D tentatively reads TRBD1 or TRBD2 (5 bases each). The germline V gene encodes CDR1 SGHDN and CDR2 FVKESK. Trimming took 4 bases from V and 5 from J, leaving 15 bases between them. The CDR3 loop spans 16 amino acids. CDR3 region: CASSPWGIRRANVLTF. DNA for the CDR3: TGTGCCAGCAGCCCGTGGGGGATCCGGAGGGCCAACGTCCTGACTTTC.

This sequence joins TRBV9 and TRBJ2-2; D remains unclear. CDR3 size: 12 residues. Germline V gene sequence: CDR1 SGDLS, CDR2 YYNGEE. V shed 0 bases and J shed 7 bases, with 4 bases lying between them. The CDR3, as DNA: TGTGCCAGCAGCGTAGCTTACGGGGAGCTGTTTTTT. This translates into CASSVAYGELFF.

The genes are TRBV27 and TRBJ2-3; D is undetermined. V lost 5 bases to trimming and J lost 4 bases, with 10 bases between them. The CDR3 is made up of 13 amino acids. Germline V gives CDR1 MNHEY, CDR2 SMNVEV (reference sequence). The CDR3 nucleotides are TGTGCCAGCAGTAGGTTGGTCGCAGATACGCAGTATTTT. Its translation: CASSRLVADTQYF.

V gene TRBV6-6 combines with J gene TRBJ2-2, with D perhaps matching TRBD1 or TRBD2 (5 bases each). CDR3 length: 15 residues. Germline loops: CDR1 MNHNY, CDR2 SVGAGI (reference sequence). Trimming shortened V by 6 bases and J by 0 bases, and 11 bases separated the two germline ends. The CDR3 bases are TGTGCCAGCAGCCCGGGGACCACGAACACCGGGGAGCTGTTTTTT. Protein: CASSPGTTNTGELFF.

V and J are TRBV7-3 and TRBJ2-2, with D possibly being TRBD1 (5 bases). The V and J ends lost 7 bases and 4 bases respectively, with 16 bases between them. CDR1 and CDR2 from the germline V gene are SGHTA and FQGTGA. The CDR3 totals 15 residues. The CDR3 DNA reads as TGTGCCAGCAAATCCCAGGGAAGCCCCACCGGGGAGCTGTTTTTT. Protein sequence: CASKSQGSPTGELFF.

The V gene is TRBV10-1, the J gene TRBJ2-2; tentative D call: TRBD1 (5 bases). The CDR3 totals 13 residues. V was trimmed by 3 bases and J by 7 bases, leaving 9 bases between them. From germline, CDR1 is WNHNN and CDR2 SYGVQD (reference sequence). CDR3 coding DNA: TGCGCCAGCAGTGACCTAGGGGACGGGGAGCTGTTTTTT. As protein: CASSDLGDGELFF.

The V call is TRBV7-2, the J call TRBJ1-1, with D possibly being TRBD1 (6 bases). This CDR3 contains 14 residues. Germline-derived CDR1 and CDR2 are SGHTA and FQGNSA. V lost 1 base and J lost 2, with 8 bases in between. The CDR3 protein is CASSLGTDNTEAFF. The CDR3 nucleotides read TGTGCCAGCAGCTTAGGGACAGACAACACTGAAGCTTTCTTT. The whole variable domain, remainder taken from reference TRBV7-2 and TRBJ1-1, is GAGVSQSPSNKVTEKGKDVELRCDPISGHTALYWYRQSLGQGLEFLIYFQGNSAPDKSGLPSDRFSAERTGGSVSTLTIQRTQQEDSAVYLCASSLGTDNTEAFFGQGTRLTVV.

In this sample, this clone turned up once. The V and J genes are TRBV7-9 and TRBJ1-4, with unresolved D. The CDR3 covers 15 residues. The germline V gene encodes CDR1 SEHNR and CDR2 FQNEAQ (reference sequence). Trimming stripped 5 bases from V and 4 bases from J, with 14 bases between. CDR3 loop: CASSGPLALNEKLFF. CDR3 DNA: TGTGCCAGCAGCGGACCCCTTGCCCTTAATGAAAAACTGTTTTTT.

This chain joins TRBV4-2 and TRBJ2-1, with TRBD2 as a possible D gene (6 bases). Germline V gives CDR1 LGHNA, CDR2 YNFKEQ. V gave up 0 bases and J gave up 4 bases, with 13 bases separating them. The CDR3 contains 16 residues. The CDR3 DNA is TGTGCCAGCAGCCAAGAACTAGCCTCCCCTTACAATGAGCAGTTCTTC. Translated, it gives CASSQELASPYNEQFF.

This clone was seen a handful of times. V is TRBV19 and J is TRBJ2-7, with D unclear. CDR3 size: 13 residues. Trimming removed 10 bases from V and 1 base from J, with 14 bases in between. Germline V CDR1 and CDR2: LNHDA, SQIVND (reference sequence). CDR3 residues: CATQGKNSYEQYF. CDR3 coding DNA: TGTGCCACCCAAGGGAAGAATTCCTACGAGCAGTACTTC. The entire variable domain, with the rest obtained from reference TRBV19 and TRBJ2-7, is as follows: DGGITQSPKYLFRKEGQNVTLSCEQNLNHDAMYWYRQDPGQGLRLIYYSQIVNDFQKGDIAEGYSVSREKKESFPLTVTSAQKNPTAFYLCATQGKNSYEQYFGPGTRLTVT.

The rearrangement links TRBV28 to TRBJ2-3; a possible D gene is TRBD1 (6 bases). V was pared by 9 bases and J by 0 bases, with 10 bases between. CDR3 length: 13 residues. Per the germline V gene, CDR1 is MDHEN and CDR2 is SYDVKM. CDR3 DNA sequence: TGTGCCAGGTCGGACAGTAGCACAGATACGCAGTATTTT. Protein sequence: CARSDSSTDTQYF.

V and J are TRBV18 and TRBJ2-5; no clear D. Trimming cost V 2 bases and J 4 bases, with 11 bases left between them. The CDR3 spans 14 residues. The V gene's germline CDR1 is KGHSH and CDR2 LQKENI. The CDR3 protein is CASSPWAIPETQYF. The CDR3 DNA reads TGTGCCAGCTCACCATGGGCTATCCCAGAGACCCAGTACTTC. The full variable domain, with the rest looked up from reference TRBV18 and TRBJ2-5, is NAGVMQNPRHLVRRRGQEARLRCSPMKGHSHVYWYRQLPEEGLKFMVYLQKENIIDESGMPKERFSAEFPKEGPSILRIQQVVRGDSAAYFCASSPWAIPETQYFGPGTRLLVL.